This TCR beta chain is from a study of cytomegalovirus exposure and HLA in healthy donors. Some clones are missing from TCRdb's copy, which holds only in-frame ones; the method was immunoSEQ multiplex PCR. The sample carries some 110,000 clones, approximately 89% recorded once. Looked up from germline, CDR1 is SGHVS and CDR2 is FNYEAQ. V was pared by 4 bases and J by 2 bases, with 11 bases of the junction left unmatched. This CDR3 is built from 17 residues. The sequencing input was PBMCs. The chain links TRBV7-6 to TRBJ1-3; 7 nucleotides agree with TRBD1. The TCR originated in a young man in good health and CMV-seronegative. The CDR3: CASSSRPPQGAGNTIYF. The CDR3 DNA reads TGTGCCAGCAGCTCCAGACCCCCGCAGGGGGCTGGAAACACCATATATTTT.